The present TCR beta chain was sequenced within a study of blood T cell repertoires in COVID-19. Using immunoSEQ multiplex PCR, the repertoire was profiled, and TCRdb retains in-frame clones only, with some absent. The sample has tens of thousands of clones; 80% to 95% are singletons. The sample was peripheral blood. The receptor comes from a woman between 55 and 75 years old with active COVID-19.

CDR3 sequence (DNA): TGTGCCAGCAGCAATGAGACTAGCGGGTACAATGAGCAGTTCTTC. Translating it yields CASSNETSGYNEQFF. The chain is built from TRBV21-1 and TRBJ2-1; TRBD2, as called in the table, went unchecked against the DNA. TRBV21-1 is a known pseudogene. The CDR3 covers 15 residues.